The 14 T cell receptor beta chains presented below share a single source sample, sequenced in a study of cytotoxic CD8 clonotypes in ibrutinib-treated CLL. Libraries were prepared by immunoSEQ multiplex PCR; TCRdb keeps only in-frame clonotypes and omits some of them. The sample lists around 20,000 clones, approximately 84% occurring once. Sequenced material: PBMCs, taken before ibrutinib treatment. The receptors stem from a human donor with chronic lymphocytic leukemia.

Turning to this clone: A junction end diverges from the germline sequence, so it may reflect a read error. The chain carries TRBV29-1 and TRBJ1-1; D is uncertain. Looked up from germline, CDR1 is SQVTM and CDR2 is ANQGSEA. The CDR3 length is 13 residues. The DNA of the CDR3 is TGCAGCGTTCAAGAGTTCGGTTGGGCTGAAGCTTTCTTT. Protein: CSVQEFGWAEAFF. The entire variable domain, with the rest obtained from reference TRBV29-1 and TRBJ1-1, is as follows: SAVISQKPSRDICQRGTSLTIQCQVDSQVTMMFWYRQQPGQSLTLIATANQGSEATYESGFVIDKFPISRPNLTFSTLTVSNMSPEDSSIYLCSVQEFGWAEAFFGQGTRLTVV.

There are a few counts of this clone. The chain has TRBV7-2 and TRBJ1-5; possible D gene TRBD1, 5 bases. V lost 0 bases and J 5 bases, leaving 14 bases between the germline ends. The CDR3 totals 16 residues. Germline CDR1 is SGHTA and CDR2 is FQGNSA. This CDR3 reads CASSLAGQGGYQPQHF. Here the CDR3 DNA reads TGTGCCAGCAGCTTAGCGGGGCAGGGAGGGTATCAGCCCCAGCATTTT.

The CDR3 sequence: CASSEPGLGRGNQPQHF. The CDR3 DNA reads as TGTGCCAGCAGTGAACCGGGTCTAGGGCGGGGGAATCAGCCCCAGCATTTT. The V gene is TRBV2, the J gene TRBJ1-5; D perhaps matches TRBD1 (5 bases). The V end was cut by 2 bases, the J end by 4 bases, with 18 bases between. CDR1 and CDR2 (germline): SNHLY, FYNNEI. This CDR3 has 17 amino acids. Combining the CDR3 with reference TRBV2 and TRBJ1-5 gives the whole variable domain EPEVTQTPSHQVTQMGQEVILRCVPISNHLYFYWYRQILGQKVEFLVSFYNNEISEKSEIFDDQFSVERPDGSNFTLKIRSTKLEDSAMYFCASSEPGLGRGNQPQHFGDGTRLSIL.

The CDR3 is CASSESRGRYEQYF. The CDR3 DNA sequence: TGTGCCAGCAGTGAAAGTCGGGGCCGCTACGAGCAGTACTTC. The chain recombines TRBV25-1 with TRBJ2-7; possibly TRBD1 or TRBD2 for D (5 bases each). This CDR3 is 14 amino acids long. Trimming cost V 2 bases and J 3 bases, with 11 bases left between them. Germline CDR1 and CDR2: MGHDK and SYGVNS.

This clone turned up a few times. The J gene is TRBJ2-3, the V gene TRBV7-9, with TRBD1 identical over 7 bases. The trim removed 2 bases at V and 0 bases at J, leaving 2 bases unmatched. The CDR3 is made up of 15 amino acids. Germline CDR1 reads SEHNR; CDR2 reads FQNEAQ (reference sequence). DNA for the CDR3: TGTGCCAGCAGCTTACGCAGGGGGAGCACAGATACGCAGTATTTT. Amino acids: CASSLRRGSTDTQYF.

This clone was detected only once. The chain links TRBV7-2 to TRBJ2-6, with D uncertain. V lost 5 bases and J 1 base, leaving 12 bases between the germline ends. Germline V lookup: CDR1 SGHTA, CDR2 FQGNSA. This CDR3 has 16 amino acids. CDR3 bases: TGTGCCAGCAGCCCCGTCTTCGGGTCTGGGGCCAACGTCCTGACTTTC. This gives the protein CASSPVFGSGANVLTF.

This rearrangement joins TRBV19 to TRBJ1-1, with D tentatively TRBD1 (6 bases). Germline-derived CDR1 and CDR2 are LNHDA and SQIVND (reference sequence). CDR3 length: 14 residues. V was cut by 5 bases and J by 1 base, with 11 bases left in between. CDR3 sequence (DNA): TGTGCCAGTAGTTTTAGGGGGAGGAACACTGAAGCTTTCTTT. Amino acids: CASSFRGRNTEAFF.

This clone was observed a single time. V is TRBV2 and J is TRBJ2-7; D is undetermined. Germline CDR1 SNHLY, CDR2 FYNNEI. The CDR3 sequence is 11 residues long. V gave up 6 bases and J gave up 6 bases, with 9 bases separating them. CDR3 residues: CASREIGEQYF. The DNA of the CDR3 is TGTGCCAGCAGGGAAATCGGCGAGCAGTACTTC.

This clone occurred once. V and J are TRBV6-1 and TRBJ2-7; 10 nucleotides align to TRBD2. The junction had 9 bases not matched to a gene; V was cut back by 10 bases and J by 3 bases. This CDR3 comprises 14 residues. From germline, CDR1 is MNHNS and CDR2 SASEGT. The CDR3 reads CATTAGGQRYEQYF. In nucleotides, the CDR3 is TGTGCCACCACAGCGGGGGGGCAGCGCTACGAGCAGTACTTC.

The CDR3: CASSALAGGSRAEQFF. The DNA for the CDR3 is TGTGCCAGCAGCGCCTTAGCGGGGGGGTCTAGGGCTGAGCAGTTCTTC. The chain employs TRBV9 and TRBJ2-1, with TRBD2 identical over 11 bases. This CDR3 region has 16 residues. CDR1 and CDR2 from the germline V gene are SGDLS and YYNGEE. Trimming at V came to 3 bases and at J to 9 bases, leaving 11 bases not matched to a gene.

The chain has TRBV9 and TRBJ2-5; 7 bases are a match to TRBD2. Germline loops: CDR1 SGDLS, CDR2 YYNGEE. The CDR3 contains 15 residues. The V gene end was trimmed by 1 base and the J gene end by 2 bases; junction bases not matched to a gene: 5. CDR3 sequence: CASSVSGVLQETQYF. The CDR3 DNA follows: TGTGCCAGCAGCGTAAGCGGGGTCCTACAAGAGACCCAGTACTTC.

The chain joins TRBV5-4 to TRBJ2-3; no firm D call. Germline V CDR1 and CDR2: SGHNT, YYREEE (reference sequence). V was cut by 0 bases and J by 1 base, with 12 bases left in between. CDR3 size: 16 residues. The CDR3 is CASSLAAGAGTDTQYF. The CDR3 bases are TGTGCCAGCAGCTTGGCCGCTGGCGCGGGCACAGATACGCAGTATTTT.

The gene calls are TRBV7-8 and TRBJ1-1; D unclear. The germline V and J ends were trimmed by 5 bases and 5 bases, with 18 bases remaining between them. Germline-derived CDR1 and CDR2 are SGHVS and FQNEAQ. CDR3 length: 15 residues. CDR3 DNA: TGTGCCAGCAGCCCCTTACGCACGGCGGGGACTGAAGCTTTCTTT. Its protein is CASSPLRTAGTEAFF.

This clone was recorded once. CDR3 in DNA: TGTGCCAGCAGCTTAGATAACAGGGGCTACTATGGCTACACCTTC. It specifies CASSLDNRGYYGYTF. V usage is TRBV7-2 and J usage is TRBJ1-2; 7 nucleotides align to TRBD1. V gave up 1 base and J gave up 3 bases; unmatched junction bases: 5. This CDR3 comprises 15 residues. The germline CDR1 and CDR2 sequences are SGHTA and FQGNSA.